This is a list of T cell receptor beta chains from one sample in a study of CD8 T cells in ankylosing spondylitis. TCRdb analysed the 5' RACE reads with MiXCR anew, one entry per CDR3 protein. The sample shows about 320,000 distinct CDR3 sequences, 11% of them seen only once. Sample: blood, either unsorted or a sorted T cell fraction (not recorded which). Source of these receptors: a female donor with ankylosing spondylitis or in good health (not recorded which). Both conserved end residues are part of each CDR3. The D gene is left open where the match is weak. The listing skips clone size in some rows; elsewhere it reads once, few, many or a size class.

CDR3 length	D gene	clone size	J gene	V gene	CDR3 protein	CDR3 DNA
13	NA	many	TRBJ1-2	TRBV28	CASSLGALYGYTF	TGTGCCAGCAGTTTGGGGGCGCTTTATGGCTACACCTTC
16	NA	NA	TRBJ2-7	TRBV27	CASSLSRQLPSYEQYF	TGTGCCAGCAGTTTATCCAGACAGCTACCCTCCTACGAGCAGTACTTC
13	NA	many	TRBJ2-1	TRBV7-8	CASSWSRDNEQFF	TGTGCCAGCAGCTGGTCCAGGGACAATGAGCAGTTCTTC
13	NA	once	TRBJ2-3	TRBV19	CASTPGRSNTQYF	TGTGCCAGTACCCCGGGTCGTTCCAATACGCAGTATTTT
11	NA	many	TRBJ2-1	TRBV5-1	CASSREDEQFF	TGCGCCAGCAGCCGAGAAGATGAGCAGTTCTTC
16	TRBD2	few	TRBJ2-7	TRBV9	CASSPGGVGLVGKQYF	TGTGCCAGCAGCCCGGGGGGGGTTGGACTAGTTGGTAAGCAGTACTTC
12	NA	many	TRBJ1-2	TRBV29-1	CSFGDTRRGYTF	TGCAGCTTTGGAGATACACGTCGTGGCTACACCTTC
14	NA	few	TRBJ2-7	TRBV7-8	CASSLAEGVYEQYF	TGTGCCAGCAGCTTAGCAGAGGGAGTCTACGAGCAGTACTTC
13	NA	many	TRBJ1-1	TRBV27	CASSLLRGTEAFF	TGTGCCAGCAGTTTGCTCAGGGGCACTGAAGCTTTCTTT
12	NA	many	TRBJ2-4	TRBV20-1	CSVSQRQNIQYF	TGCAGTGTATCCCAGCGCCAAAACATTCAGTACTTC
15	TRBD2	NA	TRBJ2-1	TRBV10-3	CAISGSSGVYNEQFF	TGTGCCATCAGTGGTTCTAGCGGGGTATACAATGAGCAGTTCTTC
15	TRBD2	many	TRBJ2-1	TRBV6-2/TRBV6-3	CASSSLAETYNEQFF	TGTGCCAGCAGTTCTCTAGCGGAGACGTACAATGAGCAGTTCTTC
14	NA	many	TRBJ2-1	TRBV5-1	CASSYGDTYNEQFF	TGCGCCAGCAGCTACGGGGACACCTACAATGAGCAGTTCTTC
14	NA	few	TRBJ1-1	TRBV7-9	CASSQQGGVTEAFF	TGTGCCAGCAGCCAGCAGGGTGGCGTCACTGAAGCTTTCTTT
15	NA	NA	TRBJ1-5	TRBV19	CASSKGRTINQPQHF	TGTGCCAGTAGTAAGGGACGGACGATTAATCAGCCCCAGCATTTT
15	TRBD1	few	TRBJ2-7	TRBV28	CASSKPGQGIHEQYF	TGTGCCAGCAGTAAACCGGGACAGGGTATCCACGAGCAGTACTTC
16	NA	few	TRBJ1-5	TRBV28	CASSLPTGTGNQPQHF	TGTGCCAGCAGTTTACCAACCGGGACGGGCAATCAGCCCCAGCATTTT
16	TRBD2	NA	TRBJ2-5	TRBV7-9	CASSANRPGGRETQYF	TGTGCCAGCAGCGCGAACAGGCCGGGAGGAAGAGAGACCCAGTACTTC
14	NA	NA	TRBJ2-3	TRBV6-2/TRBV6-3	CASSLSGTWDTQYF	TGTGCCAGCAGTTTATCCGGTACTTGGGATACGCAGTATTTT
16	NA	NA	TRBJ2-5	TRBV7-8	CASNSLDGQRQETQYF	TGTGCCAGCAACTCCTTGGACGGACAGAGACAAGAGACCCAGTACTTC
13	NA	few	TRBJ2-7	TRBV29-1	CSFRTFAPYEQYF	TGCAGCTTCCGGACTTTTGCTCCCTACGAGCAGTACTTC
16	NA	NA	TRBJ2-6	TRBV25-1	CASSVDGTSGANVLTF	TGTGCCAGCAGTGTGGACGGTACCTCTGGGGCCAACGTCCTGACTTTC
13	NA	NA	TRBJ2-2	TRBV3-1	CASSQVGSGELFF	TGTGCCAGCAGCCAAGTGGGCTCCGGGGAGCTGTTTTTT